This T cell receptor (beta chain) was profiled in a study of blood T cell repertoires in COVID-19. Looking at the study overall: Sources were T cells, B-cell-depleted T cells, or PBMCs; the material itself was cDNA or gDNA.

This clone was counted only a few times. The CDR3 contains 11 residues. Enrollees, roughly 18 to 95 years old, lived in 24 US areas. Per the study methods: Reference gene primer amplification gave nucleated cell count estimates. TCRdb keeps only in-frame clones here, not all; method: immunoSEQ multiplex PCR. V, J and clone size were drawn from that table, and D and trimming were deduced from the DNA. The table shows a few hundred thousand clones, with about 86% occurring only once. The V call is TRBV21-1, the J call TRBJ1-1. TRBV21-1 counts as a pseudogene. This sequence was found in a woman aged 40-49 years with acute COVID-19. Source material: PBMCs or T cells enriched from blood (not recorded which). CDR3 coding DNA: TGTGCCAGCACCCCGGTCTCTGAAGCTTTCTTT. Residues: CASTPVSEAFF.